The rows below give T cell receptor beta chains drawn from one sample of a study of technical replicates of blood from several donors. Only in-frame clones appear in the TCRdb table, and some are missing; sequencing was by immunoSEQ multiplex PCR. The sample lists 85,000 to 90,000 clones, under 95% seen once, with under 0.3% in the top ten. Sample: T cells isolated from PBMCs. These receptors came from a human donor in good health. Each CDR3 is given with its conserved first and last residue. A D gene is named only where the DNA matches it firmly. Not all rows give a size; the values are once, few, many and, for expanded clones, a class.

V	J	D	size	DNA	CDR3
TRBV7-9	TRBJ1-2	.	.	TGTGCCAGCAGCTTCCCGGCAGGGAATGGCTACACCTTC	CASSFPAGNGYTF
TRBV7-6	TRBJ2-7	TRBD1	.	TGTGCCAGCAGCTCGAGACAGGGGGAGGACTACGAGCAGTACTTC	CASSSRQGEDYEQYF
TRBV9	TRBJ2-2	TRBD1	.	TGTGCCAGCAGCGTTGCCCGGGACAGGGACACCGGGGAGCTGTTTTTT	CASSVARDRDTGELFF
TRBV5-3	TRBJ2-1	TRBD1	.	TGTGCCAGAAGCTTGGGTCAGGACAGGGGGCCTGACCCCTACAATGAGCAGTTCTTC	CARSLGQDRGPDPYNEQFF
TRBV5-6	TRBJ2-1	.	.	TGTGCCAGCAGCTTATCCCTCAATGAGCAGTTCTTC	CASSLSLNEQFF
TRBV5-1	TRBJ1-1	TRBD1	.	TGCGCCAGCAGGCCGGTTGGTGACAGGGGGACCGGGTTCACTGAAGCTTTCTTT	CASRPVGDRGTGFTEAFF
TRBV30	TRBJ2-7	.	.	TGTGCCTGGAGTGGCCCCTGGGCAGGGCTCTACGAGCAGTACTTC	CAWSGPWAGLYEQYF
TRBV7-9	TRBJ2-3	.	.	TGTGCCAGCAGCTGGGCCCGCGGGTTCCTGACGCAGTATTTT	CASSWARGFLTQYF
TRBV6-1	TRBJ2-2	TRBD1	once	TGTGCCAGCAGTGGCCACGACAGGGGAAACACCGGGGAGCTGTTTTTT	CASSGHDRGNTGELFF
TRBV5-1	TRBJ1-6	TRBD1	.	TGCGCCACCACCACGACCGGACAGGGACTTTCACCCCTCCACTTT	CATTTTGQGLSPLHF
TRBV7-2	TRBJ2-7	TRBD1	.	TGTGCCAGCAGCCCTAAGGGACAGAATAACTACGAGCAGTACTTC	CASSPKGQNNYEQYF
TRBV23-1	TRBJ2-7	TRBD1	.	TGCGCCAGCAGTCAGCTAAGTCAGGGGGCTTTATGGGAGCAGTACTTC	CASSQLSQGALWEQYF
TRBV7-9	TRBJ1-1	.	.	TGTGCCAGCAGCTTTAACAGGGACACTGAAGCTTTCTTT	CASSFNRDTEAFF
TRBV10-3	TRBJ2-3	.	.	TGTGCCATCAGGACCACGGTAGCGGCTCGAACAGATACGCAGTATTTT	CAIRTTVAARTDTQYF
TRBV9	TRBJ2-7	.	.	TGTGCCAGCAGCGCAGTCCAGGACTTCCCCTCCTACGAGCAGTACTTC	CASSAVQDFPSYEQYF
TRBV10-3	TRBJ2-1	.	.	TGTGCCATCAGTGGCGAGGGAAGCTCCTACAATGAGCAGTTCTTC	CAISGEGSSYNEQFF
TRBV6-1	TRBJ2-1	.	.	TGTGCCAGCAGTGAGCGCTTCAATGAGCAGTTCTTC	CASSERFNEQFF
TRBV5-4	TRBJ2-7	TRBD1	.	TGTGCCAGCAGCTCCGGGACAGGGGGGTACGAGCAGTACTTC	CASSSGTGGYEQYF
TRBV2	TRBJ2-7	TRBD2	once	TGTGCCAGCAGTTCTACTAGCGGGGGGATTTACGAGCAGTACTTC	CASSSTSGGIYEQYF
TRBV4-1	TRBJ1-1	TRBD1	.	TGCGCCAGCAGCGTGGGACAGGTGAACACTGAAGCTTTCTTT	CASSVGQVNTEAFF
TRBV5-1	TRBJ2-7	.	.	TGCGCCAGCAGCGATAGCCGGTTCTCCTACGAGCAGTACTTC	CASSDSRFSYEQYF
TRBV4-1	TRBJ2-1	.	.	TGCGCCAGCAGCCAAGAGCCGCTAGCAGCTACCAACAATGAGCAGTTCTTC	CASSQEPLAATNNEQFF
TRBV7-6	TRBJ2-7	.	.	TGTGCCAGCAGCTTAGGCAGGGACTACGAGCAGTACTTC	CASSLGRDYEQYF
TRBV21-1	TRBJ1-3	.	.	TGTGCCAGCAGCAAGCGCAGGGATTTAAACACCATATATTTT	CASSKRRDLNTIYF
TRBV14	TRBJ2-7	TRBD1	.	TGTGCCAGCAGCCAAACCGGGACAGACCGAAATTATACCCCCTACGAGCAGTACTTC	CASSQTGTDRNYTPYEQYF
TRBV6-6	TRBJ2-3	.	.	TGTGCCAGCAGCAATACGGGGGATACGCAGTATTTT	CASSNTGDTQYF
TRBV10-1	TRBJ2-1	TRBD2	.	TGCGCCAGCAGTGCCACTAGCGGACGGCTCCATGAGCAGTTCTTC	CASSATSGRLHEQFF
TRBV29-1	TRBJ1-2	TRBD1	.	TGCAGCGACGCCAACAGGGGCTTC	CSDANRGF
TRBV28	TRBJ1-4	.	.	TGTGCCAGCAGTCTGAGGGATATGGACAGAGAAAAACTGTTTTTT	CASSLRDMDREKLFF
TRBV2	TRBJ2-1	.	.	TGTGCCAGCAGTGAATACTATGAGCAGTTCTTC	CASSEYYEQFF
TRBV25-1	TRBJ1-3	.	.	TGTGCCAGCAGGAACGAGGGGGTAGCTGGAAACACCATATATTTT	CASRNEGVAGNTIYF
TRBV4-1	TRBJ2-1	.	.	TGCGCCTCAGCAGAGGTGTCGAGGCGGGCCGACTTGTTCTTC	CASAEVSRRADLFF
TRBV5-4	TRBJ1-2	.	.	TGTGCCAGCAGCTTCGGGGGAGGAGGCTACACCTTC	CASSFGGGGYTF